This T cell receptor (beta chain) appears in the sequencing data of a study of T and B cells in COVID-19 patients. Germline-derived CDR1 and CDR2 are MNHNY and SVGAGI (reference sequence). Trimming took off 5 bases at V and 0 bases at J, with 11 bases between the two ends. CDR3 length equals 16 residues. From blood, roughly 240-550 ng of genomic DNA served as TRB template. Multiplex PCR with BIOMED2 TRB-A/B primer pools amplified TRB rearrangements. TCRdb reprocessed the multiplex PCR reads via MiXCR and lists one record per CDR3 protein. The data show 5,500 to 8,500 distinct CDR3 sequences, with 22% seen just once and 3% to 4% held by the top ten. This clonotype was detected ten times or more.

The receptor was isolated from a human donor who had recovered from COVID-19. The J gene is TRBJ1-6, the V gene TRBV6-6, with no clear D. Sequences were obtained from blood. This CDR3 is CASSPLTGSYNSPLHF. CDR3 in DNA: TGTGCCAGCAGTCCTTTGACCGGCTCCTATAATTCACCCCTCCACTTT.